This T cell receptor beta chain was sequenced for a study of T cell repertoires in cytomegalovirus infection. About the study: From public TCR beta signatures came an indication of both CMV infection and matching HLA type.

Findings of the study overall: HLA-C-restricted CMV clonotypes gave the most frequent clonotype in two of eight donors. Carriers of CMV plus the relevant HLA were identified by cumulative public TCR beta family frequency.

The CDR3 loop spans 15 amino acids. J gave up 6 bases and V 6 bases, and 9 bases lay outside the gene matches. Germline CDR1 is ENHRY and CDR2 is SYGVKD. TCRdb fed the reads into MiXCR, producing one record per CDR3 protein. In the table there are 100,000 to 150,000 distinct CDR3 sequences, roughly a quarter of which are singletons. As concerns this clonotype: Its specificity is not known.

J is TRBJ2-7 and V is TRBV10-3, with 12 bases fitting TRBD2. This TCR was sampled from a human donor in good health (CMV status not recorded). Some clones in this sample may be carry-over from other donors' samples. Material for sequencing was PBMCs, sequenced either directly or after in vitro stimulation (not recorded which). CDR3 DNA: TGTGCCATCAGCCAACTAGCGGGAGGAGGCTCCGAGCAGTACGTC. It codes for CAISQLAGGGSEQYV.